This T cell receptor beta chain is from a study of shared clonotypes between healthy human individuals. Notes on the study in general: Genetic and exposure-history diversity was limited by the small donor number.

In regard to this clone: The target antigen is unknown.

Assay: immunoSEQ multiplex PCR; the TCRdb copy retains only in-frame clones and omits some. Here the sample spans 2.5 million or so clones, just over 90% being singletons. This receptor was obtained from a man between 18 and 35 years old in good health. Sequencing input: naive CD4+ T cells sorted from blood. Subset in this sample: CD45RA+ positively selected.

The CDR3 DNA reads TGTGCCAGCCGACTAATTTCACCCCTCCACTTT. Translating it yields CASRLISPLHF. The chain is built from TRBV5-4 and TRBJ1-6; D gene unclear. The CDR3 runs to 11 residues. CDR1 is SGHNT and CDR2 is YYREEE in the germline V gene (reference sequence). The germline V and J ends were trimmed by 7 bases and 9 bases, with 8 bases remaining between them.